One and the same sample provided the 14 T cell receptor beta chains below, sequenced in a study of OX40 agonist ivuxolimab in advanced cancers. Profiling relied on immunoSEQ multiplex PCR, and the TCRdb table lists in-frame clones only, not all of them. The top ten hold about 7% of the sample, which has approximately 47,000 clones, around 90% seen once. The sample consisted of CD4+ or CD8+ T cells sorted from blood, taken in a trial of the OX40 agonist ivuxolimab. The origin of the receptors is an adult with an advanced solid tumor such as melanoma, head and neck, liver or kidney cancer.

This chain joins TRBV27 and TRBJ1-1; D remains ambiguous. The CDR3 is made up of 15 amino acids. CDR1 is MNHEY, CDR2 SMNVEV, per germline (reference sequence). V shed 0 bases and J shed 3 bases, with 11 bases lying between them. The CDR3: CASSLSQQRDTEAFF. CDR3 coding DNA: TGTGCCAGCAGTTTATCACAACAGCGAGACACTGAAGCTTTCTTT.

The chain is built from TRBV27 and TRBJ1-4; 9 nucleotides match TRBD1. CDR3 length: 15 amino acids. J lost 8 bases, V lost 5 bases, and 9 bases had no gene match. Germline CDR1 MNHEY, CDR2 SMNVEV (reference sequence). The chain's CDR3 is CASSLTGGTGEKLFF. The CDR3 bases are TGTGCCAGCAGTCTCACGGGCGGGACAGGGGAAAAACTGTTTTTT.

The CDR3 DNA reads TGTGCCAGTAGTACCCGGACCACTGAAGCTTTCTTT. Protein: CASSTRTTEAFF. This chain links TRBV19 with TRBJ1-1; D ambiguous. V was pared by 4 bases and J by 4 bases, with 7 bases between. Germline V gives CDR1 LNHDA, CDR2 SQIVND (reference sequence). The length of the CDR3 is 12 residues.

The rearrangement links TRBV10-1 to TRBJ1-1; D uncertain. The CDR3 consists of 13 residues. Per germline, CDR1 WNHNN and CDR2 SYGVQD (reference sequence). The V gene lost 1 base and the J gene lost 1 base, with 4 bases spanning the gap. CDR3 loop: CASSELGNTEAFF. The CDR3 nucleotides read TGCGCCAGCAGTGAGTTGGGGAACACTGAAGCTTTCTTT.

This chain joins TRBV7-8 and TRBJ1-2; 8 positions match TRBD1. This CDR3 spans 19 amino acids. CDR1 and CDR2 from the germline V gene are SGHVS and FQNEAQ. The trim removed 2 bases at V and 3 bases at J, leaving 17 bases unmatched. CDR3 sequence: CASSLIPIGQGANYYGYTF. The CDR3 DNA sequence: TGTGCCAGCAGCTTAATCCCGATCGGACAGGGTGCAAATTACTATGGCTACACCTTC.

This clone was counted a few times. The V gene is TRBV13, the J gene TRBJ1-6; 8 nucleotides line up with TRBD1. Trimming removed 5 bases from V and 7 bases from J; junction bases left unmatched: 10. The CDR3 extends over 16 amino acids. Looked up from germline, CDR1 is PRHDT and CDR2 is FYEKMQ (reference sequence). The CDR3 region has the DNA TGTGCCAGCAGCACCGGGACAGGTTGGGCAAATTCACCCCTCCACTTT. Translating gives CASSTGTGWANSPLHF. Combining the CDR3 with reference TRBV13 and TRBJ1-6 gives the whole variable domain AAGVIQSPRHLIKEKRETATLKCYPIPRHDTVYWYQQGPGQDPQFLISFYEKMQSDKGSIPDRFSAQQFSDYHSELNMSSLELGDSALYFCASSTGTGWANSPLHFGNGTRLTVT.

The V gene is TRBV7-8, the J gene TRBJ1-6, with 11 bases lining up with TRBD1. There are 18 residues in the CDR3. The junction had 6 bases not matched to a gene; V was cut back by 5 bases and J by 0 bases. Looked up from germline, CDR1 is SGHVS and CDR2 is FQNEAQ. This chain's CDR3 is CASSQGQGESSYNSPLHF. The CDR3 DNA is TGTGCCAGCAGCCAGGGACAGGGGGAAAGCTCCTATAATTCACCCCTCCACTTT.

The sample holds one count of this clone. This chain links TRBV27 with TRBJ2-1; 9 bases line up with TRBD2. The CDR3 covers 14 residues. Trimming removed 9 bases from V and 4 bases from J; junction bases left unmatched: 7. Germline V gene lookup returns CDR1 MNHEY and CDR2 SMNVEV (reference sequence). CDR3 in DNA: TGTGCCAGTAAAAAGCGGGGGGCATACAATGAGCAGTTCTTC. Translation gives CASKKRGAYNEQFF.

The rearrangement uses TRBV19 and TRBJ2-3; no clear D gene. Deletions cut 2 bases from V and 2 bases from J, with 11 bases between. Per the germline V gene, CDR1 is LNHDA and CDR2 is SQIVND (reference sequence). This CDR3 comprises 15 residues. The CDR3 coding sequence is TGTGCCAGTAGTATACGGACGTGGGACACAGATACGCAGTATTTT. Its translation is CASSIRTWDTDTQYF.

V gene TRBV7-9 combines with J gene TRBJ1-2; D uncertain. CDR1 is SEHNR, CDR2 FQNEAQ, per germline (reference sequence). The V end lost 3 bases, the J end lost 8 bases, and 16 bases lay between the germline ends. CDR3 length equals 14 residues. In DNA, the CDR3 is TGTGCCAGCAGCTTCTTCGACGTTGCGGGAGGCTACACCTTC. It is translated as CASSFFDVAGGYTF.

The V and J genes are TRBV7-9 and TRBJ2-3; D is perhaps TRBD2 (6 bases). In germline, CDR1 is SEHNR, CDR2 FQNEAQ (reference sequence). Trimming removed 5 bases from V and 2 bases from J, with 20 bases in between. The CDR3 consists of 17 residues. Here the CDR3 reads CASSLDLPGLITDTQYF. The DNA for the CDR3 is TGTGCCAGCAGCCTGGACCTACCGGGACTTATCACAGATACGCAGTATTTT. The full variable domain, in which reference TRBV7-9 and TRBJ2-3 provide the parts outside the CDR3, is DTGVSQNPRHKITKRGQNVTFRCDPISEHNRLYWYRQTLGQGPEFLTYFQNEAQLEKSRLLSDRFSAERPKGSFSTLEIQRTEQGDSAMYLCASSLDLPGLITDTQYFGPGTRLTVL.

This chain uses TRBV5-4 with TRBJ1-3, with D unresolved. The CDR3 spans 16 residues. The V gene's germline CDR1 is SGHNT and CDR2 YYREEE (reference sequence). The V gene lost 4 bases and the J gene lost 0 bases, with 14 bases spanning the gap. This CDR3 is CASSPAPPGSGNTIYF. For the CDR3, the DNA is TGTGCCAGCAGCCCTGCCCCCCCAGGCTCTGGAAACACCATATATTTT.

V usage is TRBV10-3 and J usage is TRBJ1-1, with unresolved D. In germline, CDR1 is ENHRY, CDR2 SYGVKD. The germline V and J ends were trimmed by 10 bases and 0 bases, with 12 bases remaining between them. The CDR3 length is 13 residues. The CDR3 here is CATTGGMNTEAFF. For the CDR3, the DNA is TGTGCCACAACGGGAGGGATGAACACTGAAGCTTTCTTT.

This sequence joins TRBV27 and TRBJ1-2; D is possibly TRBD1 (5 bases). The CDR3 sequence is 11 residues long. Germline CDR1 MNHEY, CDR2 SMNVEV (reference sequence). V lost 0 bases and J lost 9, with 5 bases in between. The DNA of the CDR3 is TGTGCCAGCAGTTTATCGGGGCGCTACACCTTC. Its protein product is CASSLSGRYTF.